The present TCR beta chain was sequenced within a study of blood T cell repertoires in COVID-19. Study summary: T cells, B-cell-depleted T cells, or PBMCs supplied cDNA or gDNA.

This clone was detected only a few times. Measured with immunoSEQ multiplex PCR; TCRdb has only the in-frame clones, and not every one. The repertoire consists of around 300,000 clones, with just under 90% occurring once and the leading ten covering around 3.5%. The V gene's germline CDR1 is SNHLY and CDR2 FYNNEI. The V and J ends lost 6 bases and 8 bases, in that order; junction bases with no gene match: 6. This CDR3 is 14 amino acids long. The chain uses TRBV2 and TRBJ1-6; 8 positions agree with TRBD1. The specimen sequenced was peripheral blood. The source of this sequence is a woman aged 40 to 50 with acute or convalescent COVID-19. The CDR3 DNA sequence: TGTGCCAGCAGCCCCGGACAGGGTTATTCACCCCTCCACTTT. Protein: CASSPGQGYSPLHF.